This T cell receptor beta chain originates from a study of T cell changes during pregnancy in multiple sclerosis. In germline, CDR1 is SGDLS, CDR2 YYNGEE. J lost 2 bases, V lost 2 bases, and 4 bases had no gene match. This CDR3 region has 17 residues. Clones were read by immunoSEQ multiplex PCR, and TCRdb kept only the in-frame ones, dropping some. This sample has 50,000 to 60,000 clones; 75% to 90% occur once, and the top ten carry about 0.41%. V gene TRBV9 combines with J gene TRBJ1-6; 10 bases match TRBD1. Sequencing used CD4+ T cells from peripheral blood mononuclear cells, obtained in the third trimester of pregnancy. The TCR originated in a female donor with multiple sclerosis, enrolled in a pregnancy study. DNA for the CDR3: TGTGCCAGCAGCGTGGGGGACAGGGGTACCTATAATTCACCCCTCCACTTT. This gives the protein CASSVGDRGTYNSPLHF.